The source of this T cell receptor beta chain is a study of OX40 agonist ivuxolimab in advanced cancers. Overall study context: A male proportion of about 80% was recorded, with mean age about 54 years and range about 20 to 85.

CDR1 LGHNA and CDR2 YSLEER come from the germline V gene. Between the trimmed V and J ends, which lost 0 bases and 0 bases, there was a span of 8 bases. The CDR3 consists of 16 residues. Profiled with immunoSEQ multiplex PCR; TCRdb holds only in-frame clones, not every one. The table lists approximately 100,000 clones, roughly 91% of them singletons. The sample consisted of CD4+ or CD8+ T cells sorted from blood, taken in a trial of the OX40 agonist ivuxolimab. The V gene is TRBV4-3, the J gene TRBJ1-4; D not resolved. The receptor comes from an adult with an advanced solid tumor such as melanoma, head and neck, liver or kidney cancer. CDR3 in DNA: TGCGCCAGCAGCCAAGATTTTGGCGCAACTAATGAAAAACTGTTTTTT. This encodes CASSQDFGATNEKLFF.